The following is a TCR beta chain sequence with its context. These data are taken from a study of blood T cell repertoires in COVID-19. Across the whole study: In each case, the material was cDNA or gDNA derived from T cells, B-cell-depleted T cells, or PBMCs.

Membership in each cohort depended on participant-reported clinical history. The table came from immunoSEQ multiplex PCR; TCRdb's copy has only in-frame clones and leaves some out. The table includes under 150,000 clones, approximately 88% detected once. The TCR originated in a man in his forties with acute COVID-19. The material sequenced was PBMCs or T cells enriched from blood (not recorded which).

The CDR3 region is CASSELSNEQFF. CDR3 nucleotide sequence: TGTGCCAGCAGCGAGCTTTCCAATGAGCAGTTCTTC. This chain uses TRBV9 with TRBJ2-1, with unresolved D. V lost 3 bases and J lost 6, with 7 bases in between. The CDR3 is 12 amino acids. Germline CDR1 SGDLS, CDR2 YYNGEE.